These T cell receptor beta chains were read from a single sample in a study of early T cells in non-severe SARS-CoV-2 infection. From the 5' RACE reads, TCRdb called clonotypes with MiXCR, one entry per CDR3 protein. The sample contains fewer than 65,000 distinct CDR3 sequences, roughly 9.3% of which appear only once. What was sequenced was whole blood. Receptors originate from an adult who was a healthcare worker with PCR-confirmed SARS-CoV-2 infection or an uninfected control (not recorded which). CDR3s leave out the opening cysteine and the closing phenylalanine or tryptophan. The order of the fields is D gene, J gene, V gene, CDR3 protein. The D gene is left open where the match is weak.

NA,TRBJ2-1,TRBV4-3,ASSQELGEGRNEQF
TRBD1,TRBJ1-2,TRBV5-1,ASRFTGTGMYGYT
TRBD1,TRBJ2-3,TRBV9,ANPLSEGAGTDTQY
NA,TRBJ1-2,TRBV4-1,ASSQGQVRYGYT
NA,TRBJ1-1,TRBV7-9,ASSLVPGGTEAF
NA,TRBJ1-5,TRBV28,ASSPTWGPYQKNQPQH
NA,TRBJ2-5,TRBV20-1,SAPSSGQETQY
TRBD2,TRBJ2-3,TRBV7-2,ASTKLAGRTDTQY
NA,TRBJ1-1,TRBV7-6,ASSLGKGSGTEAF
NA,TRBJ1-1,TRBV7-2,ASSFRGEYTEAF
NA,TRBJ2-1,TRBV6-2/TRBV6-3,ASQSLRGARWFLSSYNEQF
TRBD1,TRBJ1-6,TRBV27,ASSLLDRGNSPLH
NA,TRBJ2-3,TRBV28,ASSEILPNTDTQY
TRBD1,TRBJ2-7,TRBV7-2,ASSPEGTGSEQY
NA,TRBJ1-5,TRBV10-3,AISGQPSNQPQH
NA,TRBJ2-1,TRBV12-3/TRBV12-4,ASSNNRVSYNEQF
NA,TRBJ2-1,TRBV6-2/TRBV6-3,ASSPSSSYNEQF
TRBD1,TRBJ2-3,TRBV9,ASSRQGTDTQY
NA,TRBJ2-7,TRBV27,ASSLRGGSSYEQY
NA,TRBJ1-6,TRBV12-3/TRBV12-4,ASSQQDGSPLH
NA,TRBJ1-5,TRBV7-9,ASSLPGDNQPQH
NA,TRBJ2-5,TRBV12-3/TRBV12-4,ASSLAQRQETQY
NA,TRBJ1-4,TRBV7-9,ASSIGSATNEKLF
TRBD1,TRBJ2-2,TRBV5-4,ASSPLRQGNTGELF
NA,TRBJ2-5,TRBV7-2,ASSLGAGSLLGRETQY
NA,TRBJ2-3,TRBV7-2,ASSLSVTDTQY
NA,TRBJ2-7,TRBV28,ASSPNNSYEQY
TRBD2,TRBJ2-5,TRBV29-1,SVTLTSGRLGATQY
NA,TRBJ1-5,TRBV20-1,SARDTLKAQH
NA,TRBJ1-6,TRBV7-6,ASSHAVRATSSYNSPLH
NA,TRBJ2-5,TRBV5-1,ASSGNQETQY
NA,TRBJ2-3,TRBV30,AWSVGGTDTQY
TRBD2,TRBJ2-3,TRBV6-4,ASSQTPSGTDTQY
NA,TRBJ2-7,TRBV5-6,ASSLFHEQY
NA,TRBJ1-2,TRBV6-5,ASSYSQSNYGYT
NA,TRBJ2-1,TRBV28,ASSLSAYNEQF
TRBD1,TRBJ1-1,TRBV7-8,ASSLVDRANTEAF
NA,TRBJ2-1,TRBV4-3,ASSERSGRNEQF
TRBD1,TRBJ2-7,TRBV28,ASSPGQGYEQY
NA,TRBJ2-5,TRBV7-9,ASRRGPQETQY
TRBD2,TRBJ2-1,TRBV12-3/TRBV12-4,ASSSGTSGRKGEQF
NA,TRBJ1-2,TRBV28,ASTPSFDSNRGYT
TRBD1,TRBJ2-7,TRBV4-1,ASSQSYGQGKYEQY
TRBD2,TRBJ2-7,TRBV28,ASSGGYEQY
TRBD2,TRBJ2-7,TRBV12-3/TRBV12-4,ASSFGGINEQY
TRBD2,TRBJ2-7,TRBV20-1,SARDSSGRSYEQY
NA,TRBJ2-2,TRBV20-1,SASEETTGELF
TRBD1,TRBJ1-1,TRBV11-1,ASRKQGPAEAF
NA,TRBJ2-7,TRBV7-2,ASSFVGEQY
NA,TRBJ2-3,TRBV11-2,ASGVGGRNTDTQY
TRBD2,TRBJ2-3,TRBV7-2,ASSQLAGSTDTQY
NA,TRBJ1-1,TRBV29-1,SVDGTEVF
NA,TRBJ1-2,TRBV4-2,ASSQDGTASRGYT
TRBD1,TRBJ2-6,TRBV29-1,SVQTLQGAGANVLT
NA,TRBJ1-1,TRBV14,ASSQDRGNLNTEAF
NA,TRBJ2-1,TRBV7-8,ASSFGGDEQF
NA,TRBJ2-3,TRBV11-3,ASSQGPDTQY
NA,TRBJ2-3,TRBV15,ATSRDQAGDTQY
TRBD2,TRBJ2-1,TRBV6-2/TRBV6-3,ASSPISGSSSSYNEQF
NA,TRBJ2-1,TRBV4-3,ASSQGTRPSSYNEQF